This TCR beta chain was profiled in a study of blood T cell repertoires in COVID-19. The CDR3 is 13 amino acids. Looked up from germline, CDR1 is SGHRS and CDR2 is YFSETQ. V lost 1 base to trimming and J lost 7 bases, with 9 bases between them. Profiling relied on immunoSEQ multiplex PCR, and the TCRdb table lists in-frame clones only, not all of them. Of under 200,000 clones listed, about 85% are singletons. The chain combines TRBV5-1 with TRBJ2-1; D gene ambiguous. The sequencing input was peripheral blood. This TCR was recovered from a man aged 55 to 70 with active or convalescent COVID-19. The CDR3 DNA is TGCGCCAGCAGCTTGTTGCCTAGGAATGAGCAGTTCTTC. The encoded protein is CASSLLPRNEQFF.